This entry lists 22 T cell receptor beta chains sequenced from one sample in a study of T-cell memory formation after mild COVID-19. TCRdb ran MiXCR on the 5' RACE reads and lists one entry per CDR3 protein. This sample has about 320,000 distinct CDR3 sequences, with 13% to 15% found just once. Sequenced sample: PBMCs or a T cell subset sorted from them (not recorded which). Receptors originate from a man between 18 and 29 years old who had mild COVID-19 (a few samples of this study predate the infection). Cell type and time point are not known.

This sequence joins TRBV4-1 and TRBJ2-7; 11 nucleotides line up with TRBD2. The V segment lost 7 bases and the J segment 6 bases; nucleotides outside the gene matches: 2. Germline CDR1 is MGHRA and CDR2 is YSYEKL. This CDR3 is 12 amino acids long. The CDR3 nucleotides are TGCGCCAGCACAGGACTAGCGGGCGAGCAGTACTTC. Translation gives CASTGLAGEQYF.

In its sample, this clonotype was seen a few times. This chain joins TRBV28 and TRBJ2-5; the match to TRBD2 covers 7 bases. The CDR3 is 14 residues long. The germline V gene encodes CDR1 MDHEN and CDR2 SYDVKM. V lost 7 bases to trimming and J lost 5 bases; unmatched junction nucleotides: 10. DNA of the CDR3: TGTGCCAGCACTTGGCGGGGGAAAGTGGAGACCCAGTACTTC. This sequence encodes CASTWRGKVETQYF.

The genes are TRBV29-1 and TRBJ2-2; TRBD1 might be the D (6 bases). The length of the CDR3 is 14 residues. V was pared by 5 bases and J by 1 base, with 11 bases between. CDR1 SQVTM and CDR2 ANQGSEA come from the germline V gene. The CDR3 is CSVWGQGNTGELFF. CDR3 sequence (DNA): TGCAGCGTTTGGGGACAAGGGAACACCGGGGAGCTGTTTTTT.

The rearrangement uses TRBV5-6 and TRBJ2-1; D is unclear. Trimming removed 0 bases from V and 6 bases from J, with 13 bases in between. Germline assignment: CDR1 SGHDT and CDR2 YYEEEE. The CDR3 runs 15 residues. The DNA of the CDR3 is TGTGCCAGCAGCTTGGCTTTTAGGGTCGCCAATGAGCAGTTCTTC. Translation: CASSLAFRVANEQFF.

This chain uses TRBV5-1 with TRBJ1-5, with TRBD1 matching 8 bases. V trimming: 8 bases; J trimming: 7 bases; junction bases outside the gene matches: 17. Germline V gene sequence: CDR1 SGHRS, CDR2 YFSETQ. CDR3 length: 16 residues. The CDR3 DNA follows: TGCGCCAGGAACAGGACAGGGATGGTGAGCGGGCAGCCCCAGCATTTT. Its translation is CARNRTGMVSGQPQHF.

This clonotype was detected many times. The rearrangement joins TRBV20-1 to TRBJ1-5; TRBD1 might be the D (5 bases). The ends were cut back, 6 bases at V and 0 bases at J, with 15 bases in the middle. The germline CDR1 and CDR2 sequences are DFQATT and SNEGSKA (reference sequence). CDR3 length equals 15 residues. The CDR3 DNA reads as TGCAGTGCCACAGACAGAGATTATAGCAATCAGCCCCAGCATTTT. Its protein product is CSATDRDYSNQPQHF.

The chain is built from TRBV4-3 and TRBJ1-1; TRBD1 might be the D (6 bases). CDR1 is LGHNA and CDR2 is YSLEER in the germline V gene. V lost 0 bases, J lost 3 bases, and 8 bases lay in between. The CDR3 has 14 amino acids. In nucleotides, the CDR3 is TGCGCCAGCAGCCAAGATCCAGGGGACACTGAAGCTTTCTTT. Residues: CASSQDPGDTEAFF.

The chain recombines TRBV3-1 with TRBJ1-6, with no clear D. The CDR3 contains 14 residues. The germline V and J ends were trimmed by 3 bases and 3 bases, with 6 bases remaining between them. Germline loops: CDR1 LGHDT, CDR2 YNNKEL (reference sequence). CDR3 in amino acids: CASSHRDYNSPLHF. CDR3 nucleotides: TGTGCCAGCAGCCATAGGGACTATAATTCACCCCTCCACTTT.

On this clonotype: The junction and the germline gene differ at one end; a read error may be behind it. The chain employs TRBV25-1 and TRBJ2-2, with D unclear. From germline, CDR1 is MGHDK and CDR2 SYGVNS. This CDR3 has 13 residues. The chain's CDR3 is CDSSEDNTGELFF. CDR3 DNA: TGTGACAGCAGTGAAGACAACACCGGGGAGCTGTTTTTT. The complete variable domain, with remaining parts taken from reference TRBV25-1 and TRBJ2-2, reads EADIYQTPRYLVIGTGKKITLECSQTMGHDKMYWYQQDPGMELHLIHYSYGVNSTEKGDLSSESTVSRIRTEHFPLTLESARPSHTSQYLCDSSEDNTGELFFGEGSRLTVL.

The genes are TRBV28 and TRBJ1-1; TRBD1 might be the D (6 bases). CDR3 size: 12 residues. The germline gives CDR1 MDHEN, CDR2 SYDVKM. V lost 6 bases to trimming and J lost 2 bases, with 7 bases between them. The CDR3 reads CASRGHNTEAFF. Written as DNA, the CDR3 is TGTGCCAGCAGGGGACACAACACTGAAGCTTTCTTT.

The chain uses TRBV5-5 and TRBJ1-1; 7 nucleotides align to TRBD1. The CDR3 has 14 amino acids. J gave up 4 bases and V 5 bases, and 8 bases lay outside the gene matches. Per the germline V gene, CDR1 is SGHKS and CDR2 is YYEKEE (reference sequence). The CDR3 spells CASSQTSGGTEAFF. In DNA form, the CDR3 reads TGTGCCAGCAGTCAAACCTCAGGGGGCACTGAAGCTTTCTTT.

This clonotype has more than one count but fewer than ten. CDR3 nucleotides: TGTGCCAGCAGCCAGGCGGGGGGGTTTAGCAATGAGCAGTTCTTC. Its protein is CASSQAGGFSNEQFF. The J gene is TRBJ2-1, the V gene TRBV7-2; 9 bases line up with TRBD2. Trimming cost V 5 bases and J 6 bases; bases outside gene matches: 8. The length of the CDR3 is 15 residues. Looked up from germline, CDR1 is SGHTA and CDR2 is FQGNSA.

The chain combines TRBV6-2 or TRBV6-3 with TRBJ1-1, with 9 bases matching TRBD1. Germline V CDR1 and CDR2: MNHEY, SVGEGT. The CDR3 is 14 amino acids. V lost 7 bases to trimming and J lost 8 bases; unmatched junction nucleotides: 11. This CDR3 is CASNTGQGNSEAFF. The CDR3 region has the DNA TGTGCCAGCAACACCGGACAGGGGAATAGCGAAGCTTTCTTT.

CDR3 in DNA: TGTGCCAGCAGCTTAGTGGCAGGTGAGCAGTTCTTC. Translation gives CASSLVAGEQFF. The rearrangement links TRBV7-2 to TRBJ2-1; unclear D gene. CDR3 length: 12 residues. Between the trimmed V and J ends, which lost 1 base and 9 bases, there was a span of 7 bases. The germline CDR1 and CDR2 sequences are SGHTA and FQGNSA.

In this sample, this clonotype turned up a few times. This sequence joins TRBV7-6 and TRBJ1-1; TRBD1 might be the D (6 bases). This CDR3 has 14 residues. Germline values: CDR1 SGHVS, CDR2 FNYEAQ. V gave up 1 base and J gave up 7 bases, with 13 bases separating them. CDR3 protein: CASSLEVVGGEAFF. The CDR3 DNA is TGTGCCAGCAGCTTAGAGGTGGTAGGGGGTGAAGCTTTCTTT.

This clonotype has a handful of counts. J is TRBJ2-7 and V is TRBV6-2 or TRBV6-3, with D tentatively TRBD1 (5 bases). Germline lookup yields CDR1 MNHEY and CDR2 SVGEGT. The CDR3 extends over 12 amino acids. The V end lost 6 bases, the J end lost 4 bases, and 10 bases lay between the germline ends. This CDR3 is CASRASGYEQYV. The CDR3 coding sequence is TGTGCCAGCAGAGCCTCAGGGTACGAGCAGTACGTC.

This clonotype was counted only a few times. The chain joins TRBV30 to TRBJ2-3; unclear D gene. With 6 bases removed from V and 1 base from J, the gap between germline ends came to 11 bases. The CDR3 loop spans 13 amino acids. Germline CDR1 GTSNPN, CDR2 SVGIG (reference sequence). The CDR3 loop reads CACPYLGTDTQYF. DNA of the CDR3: TGTGCCTGCCCTTATTTGGGCACAGATACGCAGTATTTT.

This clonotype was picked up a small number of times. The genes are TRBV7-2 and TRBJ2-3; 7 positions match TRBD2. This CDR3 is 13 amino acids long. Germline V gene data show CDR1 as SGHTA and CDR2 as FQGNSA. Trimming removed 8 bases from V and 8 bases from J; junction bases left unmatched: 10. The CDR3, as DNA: TGTGCCAGCTTGACTAGCCGTGTTGCTACGCAGTATTTT. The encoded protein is CASLTSRVATQYF.

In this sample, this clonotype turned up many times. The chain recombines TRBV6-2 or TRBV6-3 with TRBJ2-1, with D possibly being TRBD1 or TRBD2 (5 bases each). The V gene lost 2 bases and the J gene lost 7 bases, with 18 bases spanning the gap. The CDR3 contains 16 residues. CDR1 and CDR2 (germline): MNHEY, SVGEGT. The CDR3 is CASSYSWDPPGNEQFF. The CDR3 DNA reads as TGTGCCAGCAGTTACAGCTGGGACCCCCCGGGGAATGAGCAGTTCTTC.

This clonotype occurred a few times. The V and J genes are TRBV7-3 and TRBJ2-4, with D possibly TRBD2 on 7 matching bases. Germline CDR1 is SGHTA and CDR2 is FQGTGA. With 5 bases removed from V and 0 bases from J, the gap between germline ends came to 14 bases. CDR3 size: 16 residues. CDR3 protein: CASSRGATIAKNIQYF. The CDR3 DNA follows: TGTGCCAGCAGCCGGGGGGCGACCATAGCCAAAAACATTCAGTACTTC.

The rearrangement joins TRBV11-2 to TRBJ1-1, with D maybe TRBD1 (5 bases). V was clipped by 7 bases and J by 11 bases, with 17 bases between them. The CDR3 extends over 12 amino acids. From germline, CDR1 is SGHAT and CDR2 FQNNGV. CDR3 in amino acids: CASTGPTGAAFF. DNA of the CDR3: TGTGCCAGCACTGGACCCACAGGTGCCGCTTTCTTT.

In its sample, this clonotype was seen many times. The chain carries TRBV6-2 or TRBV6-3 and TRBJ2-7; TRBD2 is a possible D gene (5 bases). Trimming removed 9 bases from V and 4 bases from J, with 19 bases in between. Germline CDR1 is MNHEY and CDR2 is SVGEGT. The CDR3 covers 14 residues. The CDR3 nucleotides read TGTGCCAGTGGAGGATCCGGGCCAAATTACGAGCAGTACGTC. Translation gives CASGGSGPNYEQYV.